This T cell receptor (beta chain) was sequenced during a study of human T cells and chemical hapten exposure. About the research overall: All through the roughly 25-week study, the scalp of each patient received diphenylcyclopropenone doses weekly.

Time point specified: patch test 1, 2 weeks after DPC sensitization. Treatment reported: therapeutic diphenylcyclopropenone sensitization with weekly scalp DPC. The authors extracted total RNA from unfractionated whole blood. TCRdb reprocessed the RACE reads via MiXCR and lists one record per CDR3 protein. The profile shows about 340,000 distinct CDR3 sequences, roughly 6.9% of them singletons. The source was whole blood, collected in connection with sensitization to the hapten diphenylcyclopropenone (DPC). This clonotype was sampled from a woman under 30 with alopecia areata. Some clones in this sample may be carry-over from other donors' samples.

The CDR3 DNA reads TGTGCCAGCAGCCTGATCGGAGGGATAAATGAGCAGTTCTTC. This sequence encodes CASSLIGGINEQFF. The chain joins TRBV4-2 to TRBJ2-1; a possible D gene is TRBD2 (6 bases). The CDR3 is made up of 14 amino acids. The germline V gene encodes CDR1 LGHNA and CDR2 YNFKEQ. Trimming cost V 4 bases and J 7 bases, with 14 bases left between them.